The T cell receptor beta chain described here comes from a study of blood T cell repertoires in COVID-19. Study information: Some COVID-19 samples were acute and others convalescent; all came from the United States, Italy and Spain. Sources were T cells, B-cell-depleted T cells, or PBMCs; the material itself was cDNA or gDNA.

Per the germline V gene, CDR1 is MDHEN and CDR2 is SYDVKM. Germline trimming cut 5 bases from V and 9 bases from J; bases unmatched to any gene: 16. The CDR3 is 15 amino acids. Original methodology: Reference gene primer amplification yielded estimated nucleated cell counts. Only in-frame clones appear in the TCRdb table, and some are missing; sequencing was by immunoSEQ multiplex PCR. V, J and clone size derive from that table, while D and trimming were established from the DNA sequence. Among 250,000 to 350,000 clones, around nine tenths were seen once, and the ten largest hold more than 0.75%. The J gene is TRBJ2-7, the V gene TRBV28; the match to TRBD1 covers 7 bases. The sample taken for sequencing was peripheral blood. The origin of this receptor is a man aged 25-40 years with acute or convalescent COVID-19. The CDR3 region is CASSPGTVEPTRQYF. For the CDR3, the DNA is TGTGCCAGCAGTCCCGGGACAGTGGAGCCTACGAGGCAGTACTTC.